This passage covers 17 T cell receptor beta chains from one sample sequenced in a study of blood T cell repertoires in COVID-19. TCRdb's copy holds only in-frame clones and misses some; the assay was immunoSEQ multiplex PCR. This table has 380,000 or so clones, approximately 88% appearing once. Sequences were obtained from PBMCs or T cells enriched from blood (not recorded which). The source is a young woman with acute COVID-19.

CDR3 in amino acids: CASSQKASGAFF. The CDR3 nucleotides read TGTGCCAGTAGCCAAAAAGCATCCGGAGCTTTCTTT. The chain links TRBV19 to TRBJ1-1; D unresolved. Germline-derived CDR1 and CDR2 are LNHDA and SQIVND (reference sequence). The V gene lost 6 bases and the J gene lost 10 bases, with 15 bases spanning the gap. The CDR3 spans 12 residues. The variable domain in full, completed from reference TRBV19 and TRBJ1-1, reads DGGITQSPKYLFRKEGQNVTLSCEQNLNHDAMYWYRQDPGQGLRLIYYSQIVNDFQKGDIAEGYSVSREKKESFPLTVTSAQKNPTAFYLCASSQKASGAFFGQGTRLTVV.

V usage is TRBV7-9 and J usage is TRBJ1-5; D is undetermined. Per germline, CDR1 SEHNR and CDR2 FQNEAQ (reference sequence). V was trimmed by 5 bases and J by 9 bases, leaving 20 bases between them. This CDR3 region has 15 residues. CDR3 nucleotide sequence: TGTGCCAGCAGCCCACTTCCCGCGGGAGGTTTGCCCCAGCATTTT. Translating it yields CASSPLPAGGLPQHF.

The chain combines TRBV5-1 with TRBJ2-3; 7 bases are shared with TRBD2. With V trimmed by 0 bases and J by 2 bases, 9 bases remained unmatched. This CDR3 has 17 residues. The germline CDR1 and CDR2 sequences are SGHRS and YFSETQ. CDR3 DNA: TGCGCCAGCAGCTTGGAGGGCGGGGGTTTCTACACAGATACGCAGTATTTT. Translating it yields CASSLEGGGFYTDTQYF.

Written as DNA, the CDR3 is TGTGCCAGTCCAGACACGGGACACAGAAATGAAAAACTGTTTTTT. It yields the protein CASPDTGHRNEKLFF. This chain links TRBV6-4 with TRBJ1-4; the D gene is possibly TRBD1 (6 bases). This CDR3 spans 15 amino acids. Germline values: CDR1 MRHNA, CDR2 SNTAGT. Trimming cost V 9 bases and J 5 bases, with 19 bases left between them.

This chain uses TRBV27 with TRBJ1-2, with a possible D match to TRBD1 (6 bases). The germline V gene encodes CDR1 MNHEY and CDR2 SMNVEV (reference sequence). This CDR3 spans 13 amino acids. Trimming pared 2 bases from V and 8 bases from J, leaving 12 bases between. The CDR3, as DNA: TGTGCCAGCAGTTTACGGGCAGGGGAAGGCTACACCTTC. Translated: CASSLRAGEGYTF.

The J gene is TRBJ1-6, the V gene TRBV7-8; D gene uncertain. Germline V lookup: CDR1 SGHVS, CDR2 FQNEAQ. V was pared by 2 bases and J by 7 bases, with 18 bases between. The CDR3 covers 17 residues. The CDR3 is CASSLTSSGANNSPLHF. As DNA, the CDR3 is TGTGCCAGCAGCTTAACCTCCTCCGGTGCGAACAATTCACCCCTCCACTTT. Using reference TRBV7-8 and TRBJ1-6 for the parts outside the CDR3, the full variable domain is GAGVSQSPRYKVAKRGQDVALRCDPISGHVSLFWYQQALGQGPEFLTYFQNEAQLDKSGLPSDRFFAERPEGSVSTLKIQRTQQEDSAVYLCASSLTSSGANNSPLHFGNGTRLTVT.

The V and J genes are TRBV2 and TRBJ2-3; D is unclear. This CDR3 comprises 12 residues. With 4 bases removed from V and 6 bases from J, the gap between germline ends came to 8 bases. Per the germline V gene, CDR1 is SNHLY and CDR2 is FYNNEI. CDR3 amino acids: CASSGSGDTQYF. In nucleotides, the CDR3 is TGTGCCAGCAGTGGGTCCGGGGATACGCAGTATTTT.

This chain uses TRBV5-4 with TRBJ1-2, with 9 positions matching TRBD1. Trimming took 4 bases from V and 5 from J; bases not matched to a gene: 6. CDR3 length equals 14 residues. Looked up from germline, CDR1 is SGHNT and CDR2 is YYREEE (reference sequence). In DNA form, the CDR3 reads TGTGCCAGCAGCAACTCACAGGGGGCTTATGGCTACACCTTC. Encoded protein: CASSNSQGAYGYTF.

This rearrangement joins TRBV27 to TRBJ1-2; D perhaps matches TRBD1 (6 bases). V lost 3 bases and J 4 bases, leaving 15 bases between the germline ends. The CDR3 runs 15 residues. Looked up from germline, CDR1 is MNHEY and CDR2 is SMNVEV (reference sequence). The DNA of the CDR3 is TGTGCCAGCAGTTTCGGGACATCTTTGGCCTATGGCTACACCTTC. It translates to CASSFGTSLAYGYTF.

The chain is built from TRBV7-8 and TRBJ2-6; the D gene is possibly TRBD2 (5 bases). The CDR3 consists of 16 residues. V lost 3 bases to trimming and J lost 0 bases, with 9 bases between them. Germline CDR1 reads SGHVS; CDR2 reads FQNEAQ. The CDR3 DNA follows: TGTGCCAGCAGCTTTTCTCGGGGCTCTGGGGCCAACGTCCTGACTTTC. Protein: CASSFSRGSGANVLTF.

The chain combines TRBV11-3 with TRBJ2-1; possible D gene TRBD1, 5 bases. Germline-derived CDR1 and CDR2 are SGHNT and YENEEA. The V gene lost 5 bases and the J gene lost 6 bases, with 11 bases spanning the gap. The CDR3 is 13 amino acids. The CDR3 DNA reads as TGTGCCAGCAGCCCGACAGTTTTCAATGAGCAGTTCTTC. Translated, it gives CASSPTVFNEQFF.

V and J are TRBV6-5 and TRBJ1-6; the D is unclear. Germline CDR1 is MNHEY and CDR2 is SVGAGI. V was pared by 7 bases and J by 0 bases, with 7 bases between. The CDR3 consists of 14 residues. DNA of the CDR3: TGTGCCAGCACTTGGAGCTCCTATAATTCACCCCTCCACTTT. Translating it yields CASTWSSYNSPLHF.

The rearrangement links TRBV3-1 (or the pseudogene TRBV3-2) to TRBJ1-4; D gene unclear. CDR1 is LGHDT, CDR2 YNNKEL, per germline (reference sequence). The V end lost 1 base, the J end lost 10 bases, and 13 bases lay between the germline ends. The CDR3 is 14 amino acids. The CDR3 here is CASSQVQQSGKLFF. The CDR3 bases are TGTGCCAGCAGCCAAGTACAGCAGTCCGGAAAACTGTTTTTT.

CDR3 in amino acids: CASSVASGGENTGELFF. CDR3 bases: TGTGCCAGCAGCGTAGCCTCGGGGGGAGAGAACACCGGGGAGCTGTTTTTT. V gene TRBV9 combines with J gene TRBJ2-2, with 7 bases aligning to TRBD2. The length of the CDR3 is 17 residues. V shed 0 bases and J 1 base; nucleotides not matched to a gene: 6. Germline CDR1 and CDR2: SGDLS and YYNGEE.

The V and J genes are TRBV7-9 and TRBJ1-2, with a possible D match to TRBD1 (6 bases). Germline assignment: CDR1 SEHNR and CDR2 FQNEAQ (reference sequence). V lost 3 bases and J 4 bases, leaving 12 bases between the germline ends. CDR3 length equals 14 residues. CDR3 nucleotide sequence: TGTGCCAGCAGCTTCAGGGGTTCTGCCTATGGCTACACCTTC. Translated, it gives CASSFRGSAYGYTF. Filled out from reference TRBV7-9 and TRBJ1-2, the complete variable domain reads DTGVSQNPRHKITKRGQNVTFRCDPISEHNRLYWYRQTLGQGPEFLTYFQNEAQLEKSRLLSDRFSAERPKGSFSTLEIQRTEQGDSAMYLCASSFRGSAYGYTFGSGTRLTVV.

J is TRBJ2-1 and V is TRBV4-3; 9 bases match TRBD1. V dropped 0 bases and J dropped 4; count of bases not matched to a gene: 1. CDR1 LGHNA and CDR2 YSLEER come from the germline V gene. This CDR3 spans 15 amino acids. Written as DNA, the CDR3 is TGCGCCAGCAGCCAAGACGGGACAGGGTACAATGAGCAGTTCTTC. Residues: CASSQDGTGYNEQFF.

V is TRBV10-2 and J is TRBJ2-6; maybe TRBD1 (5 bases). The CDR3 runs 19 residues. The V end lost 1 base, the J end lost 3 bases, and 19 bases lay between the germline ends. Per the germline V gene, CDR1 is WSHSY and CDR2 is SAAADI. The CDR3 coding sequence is TGCGCCAGCAGTGAGTTAGCAAGGGGCTATAGTTATGGGGCCAACGTCCTGACTTTC. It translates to CASSELARGYSYGANVLTF.